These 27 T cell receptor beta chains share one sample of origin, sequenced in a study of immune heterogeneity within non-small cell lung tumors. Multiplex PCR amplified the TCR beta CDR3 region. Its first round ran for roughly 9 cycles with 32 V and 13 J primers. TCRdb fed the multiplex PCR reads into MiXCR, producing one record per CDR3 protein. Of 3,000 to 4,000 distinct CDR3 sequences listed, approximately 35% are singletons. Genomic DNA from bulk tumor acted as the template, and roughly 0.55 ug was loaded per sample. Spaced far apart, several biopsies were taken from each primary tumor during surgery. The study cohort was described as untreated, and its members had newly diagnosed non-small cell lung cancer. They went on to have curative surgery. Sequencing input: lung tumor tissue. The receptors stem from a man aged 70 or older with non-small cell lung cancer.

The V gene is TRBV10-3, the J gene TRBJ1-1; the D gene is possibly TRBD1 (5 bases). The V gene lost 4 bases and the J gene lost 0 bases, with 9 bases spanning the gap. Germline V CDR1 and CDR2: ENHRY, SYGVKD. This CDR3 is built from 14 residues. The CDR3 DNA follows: TGTGCCATCAGTGGGGGGACGGTGAACACTGAAGCTTTCTTT. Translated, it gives CAISGGTVNTEAFF.

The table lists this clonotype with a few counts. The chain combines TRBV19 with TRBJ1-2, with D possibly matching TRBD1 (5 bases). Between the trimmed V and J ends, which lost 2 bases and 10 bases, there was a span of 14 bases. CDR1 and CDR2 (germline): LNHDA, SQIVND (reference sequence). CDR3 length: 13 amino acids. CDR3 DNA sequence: TGTGCCAGTAGTATATCGACCGGGGGAGTCTACACCTTC. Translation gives CASSISTGGVYTF.

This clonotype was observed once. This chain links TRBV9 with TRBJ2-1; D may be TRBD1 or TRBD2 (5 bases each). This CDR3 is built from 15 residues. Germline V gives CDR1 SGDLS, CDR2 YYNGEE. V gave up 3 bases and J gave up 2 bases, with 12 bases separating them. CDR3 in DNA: TGTGCCAGCAGCGCGGGGACGGCTACCTACAATGAGCAGTTCTTC. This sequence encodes CASSAGTATYNEQFF.

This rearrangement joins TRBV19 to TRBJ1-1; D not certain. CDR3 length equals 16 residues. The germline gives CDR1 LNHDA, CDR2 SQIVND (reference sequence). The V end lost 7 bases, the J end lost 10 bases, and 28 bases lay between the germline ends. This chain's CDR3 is CASTHLVGKFTEGAFF. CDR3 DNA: TGTGCCAGTACCCACCTCGTAGGGAAATTCACCGAGGGAGCTTTCTTT.

CDR3 sequence reads: CASRSTTTLHPTSEKQYF. The CDR3 bases are TGTGCCAGCAGATCGACTACAACCTTACACCCTACGAGTGAAAAGCAGTACTTC. This chain uses TRBV5-8 with TRBJ2-7; a weak D match, TRBD2 (5 bases). V gave up 5 bases and J gave up 8 bases, with 32 bases separating them. Looked up from germline, CDR1 is SGHTS and CDR2 is YDEGEE. The CDR3 runs to 18 residues.

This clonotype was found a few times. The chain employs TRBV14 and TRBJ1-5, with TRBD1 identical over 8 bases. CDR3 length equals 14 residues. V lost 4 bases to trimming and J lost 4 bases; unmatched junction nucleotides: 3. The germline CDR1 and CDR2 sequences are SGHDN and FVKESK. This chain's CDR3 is CASSRTGPNQPQHF. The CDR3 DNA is TGTGCCAGCAGCCGGACAGGGCCAAATCAGCCCCAGCATTTT.

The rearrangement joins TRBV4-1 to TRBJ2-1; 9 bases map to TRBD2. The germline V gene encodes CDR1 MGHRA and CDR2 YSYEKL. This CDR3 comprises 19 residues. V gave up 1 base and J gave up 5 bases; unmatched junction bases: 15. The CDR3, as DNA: TGCGCCAGCAGCCAAGGAGAAATTGGGGTCCTAGCGGGAAACAATGAGCAGTTCTTC. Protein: CASSQGEIGVLAGNNEQFF.

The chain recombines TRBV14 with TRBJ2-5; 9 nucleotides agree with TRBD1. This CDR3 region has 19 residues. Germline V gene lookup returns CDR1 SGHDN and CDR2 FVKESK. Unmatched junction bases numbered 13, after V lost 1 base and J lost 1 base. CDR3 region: CASSQGLTGTGIFQETQYF. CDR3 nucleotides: TGTGCCAGCAGCCAAGGTCTAACCGGGACAGGGATTTTCCAAGAGACCCAGTACTTC. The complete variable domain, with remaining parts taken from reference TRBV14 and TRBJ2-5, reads EAGVTQFPSHSVIEKGQTVTLRCDPISGHDNLYWYRRVMGKEIKFLLHFVKESKQDESGMPNNRFLAERTGGTYSTLKVQPAELEDSGVYFCASSQGLTGTGIFQETQYFGPGTRLLVL.

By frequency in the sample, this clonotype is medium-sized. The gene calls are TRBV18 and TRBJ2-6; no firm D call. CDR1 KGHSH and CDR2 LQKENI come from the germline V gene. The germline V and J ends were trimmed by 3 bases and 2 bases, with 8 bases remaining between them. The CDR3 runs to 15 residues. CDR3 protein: CASSPQGTGANVLTF. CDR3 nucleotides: TGTGCCAGCTCACCCCAAGGGACTGGGGCCAACGTCCTGACTTTC.

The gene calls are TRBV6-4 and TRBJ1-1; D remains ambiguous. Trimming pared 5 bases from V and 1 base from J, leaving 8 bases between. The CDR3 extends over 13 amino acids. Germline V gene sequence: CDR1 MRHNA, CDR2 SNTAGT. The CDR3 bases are TGTGCCAGCAGTAATGACGGGAACACTGAAGCTTTCTTT. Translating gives CASSNDGNTEAFF.

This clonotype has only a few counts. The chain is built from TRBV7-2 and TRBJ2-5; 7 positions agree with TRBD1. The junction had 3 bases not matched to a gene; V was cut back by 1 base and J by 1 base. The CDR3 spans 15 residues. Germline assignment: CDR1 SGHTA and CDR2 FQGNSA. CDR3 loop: CASSLGQGPQETQYF. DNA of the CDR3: TGTGCCAGCAGCTTAGGACAGGGACCCCAAGAGACCCAGTACTTC.

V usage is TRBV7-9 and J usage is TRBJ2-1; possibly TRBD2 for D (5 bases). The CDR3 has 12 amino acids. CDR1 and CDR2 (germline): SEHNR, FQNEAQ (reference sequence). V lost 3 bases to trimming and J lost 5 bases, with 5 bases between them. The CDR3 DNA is TGTGCCAGCAGCTTGGAGGACAATGAGCAGTTCTTC. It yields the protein CASSLEDNEQFF. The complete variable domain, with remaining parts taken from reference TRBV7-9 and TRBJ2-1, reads DTGVSQNPRHKITKRGQNVTFRCDPISEHNRLYWYRQTLGQGPEFLTYFQNEAQLEKSRLLSDRFSAERPKGSFSTLEIQRTEQGDSAMYLCASSLEDNEQFFGPGTRLTVL.

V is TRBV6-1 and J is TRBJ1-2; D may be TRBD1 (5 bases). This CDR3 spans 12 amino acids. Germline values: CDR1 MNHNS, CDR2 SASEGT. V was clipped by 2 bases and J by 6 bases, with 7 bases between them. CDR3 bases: TGTGCCAGCAGTGAATGGGGCGATGGCTACACCTTC. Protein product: CASSEWGDGYTF.

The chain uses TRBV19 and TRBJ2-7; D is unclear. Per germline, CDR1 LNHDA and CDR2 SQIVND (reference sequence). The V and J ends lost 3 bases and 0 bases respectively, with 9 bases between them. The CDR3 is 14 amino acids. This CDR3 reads CASSMDADSYEQYF. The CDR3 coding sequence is TGTGCCAGTAGTATGGACGCAGACTCCTACGAGCAGTACTTC.

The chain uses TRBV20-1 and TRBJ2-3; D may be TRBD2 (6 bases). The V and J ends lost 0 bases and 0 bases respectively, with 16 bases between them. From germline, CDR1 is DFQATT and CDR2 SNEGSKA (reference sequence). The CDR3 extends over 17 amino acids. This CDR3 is CSARDRGAGASTDTQYF. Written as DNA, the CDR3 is TGCAGTGCTAGAGATCGCGGAGCGGGCGCTAGCACAGATACGCAGTATTTT.

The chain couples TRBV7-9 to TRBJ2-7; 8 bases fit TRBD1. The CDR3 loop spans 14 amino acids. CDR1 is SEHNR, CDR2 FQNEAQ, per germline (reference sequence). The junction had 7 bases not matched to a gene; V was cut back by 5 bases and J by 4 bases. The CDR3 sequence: CASSPDRGLYEQYF. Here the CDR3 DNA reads TGTGCCAGCAGCCCCGACAGGGGCCTATACGAGCAGTACTTC.

The CDR3 here is CASSLSGQGNQPQHF. As DNA, the CDR3 is TGTGCCAGCAGTTTATCGGGACAGGGGAATCAGCCCCAGCATTTT. This chain uses TRBV12-3 or TRBV12-4 with TRBJ1-5; 10 nucleotides agree with TRBD1. CDR3 length: 15 residues. The trim removed 2 bases at V and 4 bases at J, leaving 2 bases unmatched.

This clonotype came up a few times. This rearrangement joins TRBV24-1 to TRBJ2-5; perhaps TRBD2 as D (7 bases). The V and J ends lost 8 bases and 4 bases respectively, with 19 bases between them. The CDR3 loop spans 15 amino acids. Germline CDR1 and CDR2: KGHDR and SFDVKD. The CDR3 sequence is CATKRGGGPGETQYF. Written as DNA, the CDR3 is TGTGCCACCAAGAGGGGGGGAGGGCCGGGAGAGACCCAGTACTTC.

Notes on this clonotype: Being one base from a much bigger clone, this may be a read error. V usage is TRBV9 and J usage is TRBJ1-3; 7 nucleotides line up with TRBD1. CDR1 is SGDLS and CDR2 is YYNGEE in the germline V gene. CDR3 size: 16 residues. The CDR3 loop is CGSSVGDSISGNTIYF. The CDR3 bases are TGTGGCAGCAGCGTTGGGGACAGCATCTCTGGAAACACCATATATTTT.

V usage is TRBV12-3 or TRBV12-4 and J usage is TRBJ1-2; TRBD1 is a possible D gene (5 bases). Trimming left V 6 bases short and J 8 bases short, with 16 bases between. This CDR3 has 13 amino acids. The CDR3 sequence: CASSLRGPEGYTF. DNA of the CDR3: TGTGCCAGCAGCCTTAGGGGCCCCGAAGGCTACACCTTC.

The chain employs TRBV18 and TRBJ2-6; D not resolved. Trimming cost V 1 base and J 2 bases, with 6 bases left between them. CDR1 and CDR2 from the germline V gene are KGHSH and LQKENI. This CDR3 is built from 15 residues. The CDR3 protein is CASSPQQTGANVLTF. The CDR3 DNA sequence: TGTGCCAGCTCACCACAACAGACTGGGGCCAACGTCCTGACTTTC.

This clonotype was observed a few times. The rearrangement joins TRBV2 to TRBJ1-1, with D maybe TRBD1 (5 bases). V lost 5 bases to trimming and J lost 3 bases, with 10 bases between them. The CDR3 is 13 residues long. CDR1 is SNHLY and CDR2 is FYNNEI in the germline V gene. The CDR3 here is CASSPQVYTEAFF. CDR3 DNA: TGTGCCAGCAGTCCACAGGTTTACACTGAAGCTTTCTTT.

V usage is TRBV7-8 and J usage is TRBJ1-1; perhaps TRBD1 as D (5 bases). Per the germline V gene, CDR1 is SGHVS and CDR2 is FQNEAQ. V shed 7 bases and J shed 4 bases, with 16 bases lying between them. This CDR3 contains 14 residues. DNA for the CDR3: TGTGCCAGCATCCCCCCCGGGGGACGCACTGAAGCTTTCTTT. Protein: CASIPPGGRTEAFF.

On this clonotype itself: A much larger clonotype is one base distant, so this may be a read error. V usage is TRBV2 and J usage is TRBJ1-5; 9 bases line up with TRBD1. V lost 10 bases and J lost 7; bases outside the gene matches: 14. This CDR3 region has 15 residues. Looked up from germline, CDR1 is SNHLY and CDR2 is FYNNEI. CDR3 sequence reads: CAIRAGGQGRQPQHF. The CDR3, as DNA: TGTGCCATCAGGGCGGGTGGACAGGGGCGGCAGCCCCAGCATTTT. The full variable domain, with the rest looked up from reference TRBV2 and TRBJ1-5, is EPEVTQTPSHQVTQMGQEVILRCVPISNHLYFYWYRQILGQKVEFLVSFYNNEISEKSEIFDDQFSVERPDGSNFTLKIRSTKLEDSAMYFCAIRAGGQGRQPQHFGDGTRLSIL.

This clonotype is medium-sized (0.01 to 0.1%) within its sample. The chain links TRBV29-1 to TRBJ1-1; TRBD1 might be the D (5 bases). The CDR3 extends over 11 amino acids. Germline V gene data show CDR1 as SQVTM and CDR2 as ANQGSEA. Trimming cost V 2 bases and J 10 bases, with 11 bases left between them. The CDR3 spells CSVEWKGRAFF. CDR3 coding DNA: TGCAGCGTTGAATGGAAGGGGAGAGCTTTCTTT.

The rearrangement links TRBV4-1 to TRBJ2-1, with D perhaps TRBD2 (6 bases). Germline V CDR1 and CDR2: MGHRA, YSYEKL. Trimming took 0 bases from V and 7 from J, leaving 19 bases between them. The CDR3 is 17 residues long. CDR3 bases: TGCGCCAGCAGCCAAGACTTAGCTAGCGCCGAAAGGAATGAGCAGTTCTTC. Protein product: CASSQDLASAERNEQFF.

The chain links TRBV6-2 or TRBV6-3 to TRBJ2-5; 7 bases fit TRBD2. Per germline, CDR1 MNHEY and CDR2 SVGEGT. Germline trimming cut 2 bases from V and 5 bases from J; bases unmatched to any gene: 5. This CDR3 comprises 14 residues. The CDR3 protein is CASSYGGSGETQYF. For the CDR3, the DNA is TGTGCCAGCAGTTACGGCGGGAGTGGGGAGACCCAGTACTTC.